The 8 T cell receptor beta chains in this list originate from one sample, sequenced in a study of PD-1 blockade in classical Hodgkin lymphoma. The method was immunoSEQ multiplex PCR; TCRdb's version includes in-frame clones alone and lacks a portion of them. Here the sample spans some 35,000 clones, more than 80% being singletons. Every patient relapsed after autologous stem cell transplantation, and brentuximab vedotin exposure varied. Thawed PBMCs were the source of CD4+ T cells, purified by magnetic negative selection. The material sequenced was CD4+ T cells from blood, taken at baseline. The receptors were gathered from a human donor with classical Hodgkin lymphoma.

This chain uses TRBV25-1 with TRBJ1-4; D ambiguous. Germline V lookup: CDR1 MGHDK, CDR2 SYGVNS. Trimming shortened V by 3 bases and J by 0 bases, and 8 bases separated the two germline ends. The CDR3 loop spans 15 amino acids. The CDR3 DNA is TGTGCCAGCAGTGAGGGTTGGACAACTAATGAAAAACTGTTTTTT. This gives the protein CASSEGWTTNEKLFF. Together with reference TRBV25-1 and TRBJ1-4, the CDR3 gives the full variable domain: EADIYQTPRYLVIGTGKKITLECSQTMGHDKMYWYQQDPGMELHLIHYSYGVNSTEKGDLSSESTVSRIRTEHFPLTLESARPSHTSQYLCASSEGWTTNEKLFFGSGTQLSVL.

The V call is TRBV5-1, the J call TRBJ2-1, with D unclear. Deletions cut 2 bases from V and 5 bases from J, with 8 bases between. The CDR3 loop spans 13 amino acids. From germline, CDR1 is SGHRS and CDR2 YFSETQ. The CDR3 spells CASSFLMDNEQFF. CDR3 coding DNA: TGCGCCAGCAGCTTCTTGATGGACAATGAGCAGTTCTTC.

V is TRBV14 and J is TRBJ1-1; D gene uncertain. Germline CDR1 and CDR2: SGHDN and FVKESK. V lost 6 bases, J lost 4 bases, and 12 bases lay in between. The CDR3 loop spans 13 amino acids. The CDR3 sequence: CASREGQVTEAFF. The DNA for the CDR3 is TGTGCCAGCAGAGAAGGGCAGGTCACTGAAGCTTTCTTT.

The CDR3 DNA reads as TGTGCCTGGAGTGTACGGTTGGCAGCTCACACTAACTATGGCTACACCTTC. Its protein product is CAWSVRLAAHTNYGYTF. The chain uses TRBV30 and TRBJ1-2; D is uncertain. From germline, CDR1 is GTSNPN and CDR2 SVGIG (reference sequence). The V end was cut by 0 bases, the J end by 0 bases, with 17 bases between. The CDR3 runs 17 residues.

This clone was found a few times. The chain combines TRBV2 with TRBJ1-4; D call uncertain. Between the trimmed V and J ends, which lost 1 base and 7 bases, there was a span of 10 bases. This CDR3 spans 14 amino acids. Germline values: CDR1 SNHLY, CDR2 FYNNEI. This CDR3 reads CASSEVLGGEKLFF. For the CDR3, the DNA is TGTGCCAGCAGTGAAGTCTTAGGAGGTGAAAAACTGTTTTTT.

The V gene is TRBV6-1, the J gene TRBJ1-5; D unresolved. Per germline, CDR1 MNHNS and CDR2 SASEGT. The CDR3 is made up of 12 amino acids. With 4 bases removed from V and 9 bases from J, the gap between germline ends came to 10 bases. The CDR3 protein is CASSVSMGPQHF. The CDR3 bases are TGTGCCAGCAGTGTTTCTATGGGGCCCCAGCATTTT.

The chain recombines TRBV29-1 with TRBJ2-1, with no clear D. Germline CDR1 reads SQVTM; CDR2 reads ANQGSEA. Trimming removed 7 bases at V and 7 bases at J, with 8 bases between. This CDR3 contains 10 residues. The CDR3 reads CSDGLNEQFF. The CDR3 DNA sequence: TGCAGCGACGGTTTGAATGAGCAGTTCTTC.

V is TRBV2 and J is TRBJ2-1; 9 bases line up with TRBD1. The CDR3 runs 13 residues. Germline assignment: CDR1 SNHLY and CDR2 FYNNEI. V was clipped by 7 bases and J by 6 bases; unmatched bases: 4. In DNA form, the CDR3 reads TGTGCCAGCATCTTGGACAGGGGCAATGAGCAGTTCTTC. Protein sequence: CASILDRGNEQFF.